This entry describes one T cell receptor (beta chain). Its antigen is not known. V shed 6 bases and J shed 8 bases, with 10 bases lying between them. Looked up from germline, CDR1 is SNHLY and CDR2 is FYNNEI. This CDR3 has 12 amino acids. This entry belongs to a study of PD-1 blockade in classical Hodgkin lymphoma. Study-level results: Complete responders entered with baseline diversity on par with newly diagnosed patients, the results showed. What drove the repertoire differences, possibly disease activity or prior therapy, has not been defined.

Sequencing used immunoSEQ multiplex PCR; TCRdb keeps in-frame clones, though not all of them. The sample includes over 50,000 clones, just under 75% of them seen just once. All patients relapsed after autologous stem cell transplantation, and brentuximab vedotin exposure varied. Specimen: peripheral blood mononuclear cells (PBMCs), collected before the second cycle of nivolumab. This rearrangement joins TRBV2 to TRBJ1-4; D is perhaps TRBD1 (5 bases). The sequence was collected from a human donor with classical Hodgkin lymphoma. CDR3 nucleotides: TGTGCCAGCAGGGGACTAGGAGAAAAACTGTTTTTT. Translating it yields CASRGLGEKLFF. Supplemented by reference TRBV2 and TRBJ1-4, the full variable domain reads EPEVTQTPSHQVTQMGQEVILRCVPISNHLYFYWYRQILGQKVEFLVSFYNNEISEKSEIFDDQFSVERPDGSNFTLKIRSTKLEDSAMYFCASRGLGEKLFFGSGTQLSVL.